The 15 T cell receptor beta chains in this list originate from one sample, sequenced in a study of regulatory T cells in long-lasting Graves disease. Regarding time point: newly diagnosed GD, antithyroid drugs for less than 3 months. Generation of the TCR library employed RNA extracted from PBMCs. With iRepertoire HTBI primers and Arm-PCR of CDR3 regions, TCR beta libraries were built. TCRdb reanalysed the multiplex PCR reads using MiXCR and keeps one entry per CDR3 protein. The sample shows some 560,000 distinct CDR3 sequences, 15% to 20% of them seen only once. The same specimen was also included in a second study, on T cells in Graves' hyperthyroidism and ophthalmopathy.

Source: peripheral blood mononuclear cells (PBMCs), taken at new diagnosis, from a patient treated with antithyroid drugs. The receptors were gathered from a middle-aged woman with Graves disease.

This clonotype showed up just a few times. The gene calls are TRBV12-5 and TRBJ1-6; 7 nucleotides line up with TRBD1. J was trimmed by 8 bases and V by 10 bases; bases with no gene match: 8. In germline, CDR1 is LGHNT, CDR2 FRNRAP. The CDR3 extends over 13 amino acids. The CDR3 sequence is CATRQGGDSPLHF. The CDR3 DNA is TGTGCTACTAGACAGGGTGGGGATTCACCCCTCCACTTT. Full variable domain (remainder filled in from reference TRBV12-5 and TRBJ1-6): DARVTQTPRHKVTEMGQEVTMRCQPILGHNTVFWYRQTMMQGLELLAYFRNRAPLDDSGMPKDRFSAEMPDATLATLKIQPSEPRDSAVYFCATRQGGDSPLHFGNGTRLTVT.

On this clonotype: Since a much larger clone is just one base distant, this may be a read error. This sequence joins TRBV6-5 and TRBJ1-1, with 9 bases identical to TRBD1. Per the germline V gene, CDR1 is MNHEY and CDR2 is SVGAGI. CDR3 length equals 16 residues. The DNA of the CDR3 is TGTGCCAGCAGTTACGGGACAGGGACGACCAGCGCTGAAGCTTCCTTT. It encodes CASSYGTGTTSAEASF.

The chain combines TRBV7-3 with TRBJ1-3; D remains ambiguous. Germline V lookup: CDR1 SGHTA, CDR2 FQGTGA. The CDR3 totals 15 residues. V was cut by 9 bases and J by 0 bases, with 15 bases left in between. CDR3 sequence (DNA): TGTGCCAGTTCCTTGACGGTAGACTCTGGAAACACCATATATTTT. As protein: CASSLTVDSGNTIYF.

This clonotype was picked up many times. V usage is TRBV6-1 and J usage is TRBJ1-1, with a possible D match to TRBD1 (5 bases). The germline V gene has CDR1 MNHNS and CDR2 SASEGT. V lost 10 bases and J 0 bases, leaving 12 bases between the germline ends. The CDR3 is made up of 13 amino acids. CDR3 sequence (DNA): TGTGCCACCTCACCGACAGTGAACACTGAAGCTTTCTTT. Translating it yields CATSPTVNTEAFF.

This clonotype was seen many times. The CDR3 sequence is CATYARGKETQYF. In DNA, the CDR3 is TGTGCCACCTATGCCAGGGGAAAAGAGACCCAGTACTTC. This chain connects TRBV28 to TRBJ2-5; TRBD1 is a possible D gene (6 bases). CDR1 is MDHEN and CDR2 is SYDVKM in the germline V gene. CDR3 length: 13 amino acids. V lost 10 bases to trimming and J lost 3 bases, with 15 bases between them.

The table lists this clonotype with a few counts. V gene TRBV3-1 combines with J gene TRBJ2-2, with D uncertain. CDR3 length: 11 amino acids. Looked up from germline, CDR1 is LGHDT and CDR2 is YNNKEL (reference sequence). V lost 0 bases and J 14 bases, leaving 7 bases between the germline ends. The chain's CDR3 is CASSQEGRLFF. The CDR3 nucleotides are TGTGCCAGCAGCCAAGAAGGGCGTCTGTTTTTT. Using reference TRBV3-1 and TRBJ2-2 for the parts outside the CDR3, the full variable domain is DTAVSQTPKYLVTQMGNDKSIKCEQNLGHDTMYWYKQDSKKFLKIMFSYNNKELIINETVPNRFSPKSPDKAHLNLHINSLELGDSAVYFCASSQEGRLFFGEGSRLTVL.

In its sample, this clonotype was seen a few times. The chain's CDR3 is CASSLSIGAGYEKLFF. CDR3 nucleotide sequence: TGTGCCAGCAGTTTATCGATAGGGGCTGGATATGAAAAACTGTTTTTT. The chain recombines TRBV27 with TRBJ1-4; tentatively, D is TRBD1 (5 bases). CDR3 length: 16 amino acids. Trimming removed 0 bases from V and 6 bases from J, with 14 bases in between. The germline CDR1 and CDR2 sequences are MNHEY and SMNVEV (reference sequence).

This clonotype was seen ten or more times. The chain joins TRBV28 to TRBJ2-7; 8 nucleotides line up with TRBD2. V trimming: 5 bases; J trimming: 3 bases; junction bases outside the gene matches: 3. Germline V lookup: CDR1 MDHEN, CDR2 SYDVKM. The CDR3 is made up of 13 amino acids. The CDR3 is CASSIAGSYEQYF. In nucleotides, the CDR3 is TGTGCCAGCAGTATAGCGGGGAGCTACGAGCAGTACTTC.

This sequence joins TRBV18 and TRBJ2-7; a weak D match, TRBD2 (6 bases). CDR1 is KGHSH, CDR2 LQKENI, per germline. This CDR3 spans 14 amino acids. The V gene lost 3 bases and the J gene lost 2 bases, with 11 bases spanning the gap. The CDR3 here is CASSPPGVTYEQYF. CDR3 bases: TGTGCCAGCTCACCGCCGGGGGTAACCTACGAGCAGTACTTC.

This clonotype was seen more than once but under ten times. The chain joins TRBV10-3 to TRBJ2-2; 8 bases are shared with TRBD2. The CDR3 length is 14 residues. Trimming took 4 bases from V and 5 from J; bases not matched to a gene: 3. Germline CDR1 is ENHRY and CDR2 is SYGVKD. CDR3 DNA sequence: TGTGCCATCAGTGCGGCGGGGGGAACCGGGGAGCTGTTTTTT. This gives the protein CAISAAGGTGELFF.

The chain has TRBV19 and TRBJ1-1; perhaps TRBD1 as D (5 bases). V dropped 1 base and J dropped 1 base, with 10 bases sitting between them. This CDR3 has 15 residues. Germline assignment: CDR1 LNHDA and CDR2 SQIVND (reference sequence). CDR3 coding DNA: TGTGCCAGTAGTATAGGGCGGACACCGAACACTGAAGCTTTCTTT. Amino acid sequence: CASSIGRTPNTEAFF.

Concerning this clonotype itself: This sequence may be a read error, since a much larger clone differs from it by one base. V gene TRBV2 combines with J gene TRBJ2-7; D possibly uses TRBD1 or TRBD2 (5 bases each). The CDR3 spans 15 residues. Germline values: CDR1 SNHLY, CDR2 FYNNEI. CDR3 nucleotides: TGTGCCAACAGTGAAGAGGTCACAGGAGGCCACGAGCAGTACTTC. It translates to CANSEEVTGGHEQYF. The full variable domain, its missing parts supplied by reference TRBV2 and TRBJ2-7, is EPEVTQTPSHQVTQMGQEVILRCVPISNHLYFYWYRQILGQKVEFLVSFYNNEISEKSEIFDDQFSVERPDGSNFTLKIRSTKLEDSAMYFCANSEEVTGGHEQYFGPGTRLTVT.

This clonotype was counted many times. This chain connects TRBV28 to TRBJ2-3, with D tentatively TRBD2 (6 bases). The CDR3 contains 13 residues. CDR1 and CDR2 from the germline V gene are MDHEN and SYDVKM. V dropped 6 bases and J dropped 4 bases, with 11 bases sitting between them. DNA for the CDR3: TGTGCCAGCAGCCGAGGGAGGTCAGATACGCAGTATTTT. As protein: CASSRGRSDTQYF.

This clonotype was counted ten times or more. J is TRBJ1-2 and V is TRBV5-1, with D hard to call. The V gene's germline CDR1 is SGHRS and CDR2 YFSETQ. Trimming pared 0 bases from V and 8 bases from J, leaving 14 bases between. CDR3 length: 14 residues. CDR3 coding DNA: TGCGCCAGCAGCTTGGAGATTTCGCCCGCGGGCTACACCTTC. Protein sequence: CASSLEISPAGYTF.

This clonotype was seen many times. V and J are TRBV5-1 and TRBJ1-1, with D possibly being TRBD1 (5 bases). The V gene lost 0 bases and the J gene lost 2 bases, with 11 bases spanning the gap. Germline V lookup: CDR1 SGHRS, CDR2 YFSETQ. This CDR3 spans 15 amino acids. The DNA of the CDR3 is TGCGCCAGCAGCTTGGATGGGGACCGCAACACTGAAGCTTTCTTT. Translated: CASSLDGDRNTEAFF.